Following are 29 T cell receptor beta chains from one sample sequenced in a study of blood T cells in healthy people across ages. With a J-beta primer mix and a sample-barcoded 5' primer, a second PCR ran 7 to 11 cycles. TCRdb re-analysed the 5' RACE reads in MiXCR, keeping a single row per CDR3 protein. The data show over 450,000 distinct CDR3 sequences, 24% seen once. These same data were also listed under a study on T cells of mothers and their children.

The sample comprised blood. The receptor source for this set is a boy aged 5-17 years in good health.

This clonotype was picked up a small number of times. J is TRBJ2-5 and V is TRBV28; 8 bases line up with TRBD1. Gene TRBJ2-7 matches the end of the DNA better, so the J call may be wrong. CDR1 is MDHEN and CDR2 is SYDVKM in the germline V gene. The CDR3 has 14 amino acids. In DNA, the CDR3 is TGTGCCAGCAGTTTCTGGACAGGGCGGATCGAGCAGTACTTC. Its protein product is CASSFWTGRIEQYF.

The CDR3 DNA follows: TGTGCCAGCAGTGACTCCCCGGGTTGGCAAGAGACCCAGTACTTC. It yields the protein CASSDSPGWQETQYF. The rearrangement uses TRBV27 and TRBJ2-5; no reliable D call. This CDR3 is 15 amino acids long. V lost 5 bases and J 2 bases, leaving 15 bases between the germline ends. Germline V lookup: CDR1 MNHEY, CDR2 SMNVEV (reference sequence).

This clonotype was picked up a small number of times. CDR3 residues: CASSLMDTQYF. The CDR3 DNA is TGTGCCAGCAGCTTAATGGATACGCAGTATTTT. V and J are TRBV7-9 and TRBJ2-3; D remains ambiguous. The CDR3 has 11 amino acids. Germline CDR1 is SEHNR and CDR2 is FQNEAQ (reference sequence). The ends were cut back, 2 bases at V and 6 bases at J, with 3 bases in the middle. Together with reference TRBV7-9 and TRBJ2-3, the CDR3 gives the full variable domain: DTGVSQNPRHKITKRGQNVTFRCDPISEHNRLYWYRQTLGQGPEFLTYFQNEAQLEKSRLLSDRFSAERPKGSFSTLEIQRTEQGDSAMYLCASSLMDTQYFGPGTRLTVL.

V gene TRBV15 combines with J gene TRBJ1-4; D is uncertain. The germline gives CDR1 LNHNV, CDR2 YYDKDF (reference sequence). CDR3 length: 15 amino acids. Trimming left V 0 bases short and J 6 bases short, with 11 bases between. This chain's CDR3 is CATSREDRGDEKLFF. In DNA, the CDR3 is TGTGCCACCAGCAGAGAGGACCGAGGAGATGAAAAACTGTTTTTT.

This clonotype has a handful of counts. A read error is possible here, since a much larger clone lies one base away. The CDR3 does not end in the conserved phenylalanine or tryptophan, so this is likely a read error. This chain links TRBV2 with TRBJ2-5; no clear D. The germline gives CDR1 SNHLY, CDR2 FYNNEI. V dropped 1 base and J dropped 4 bases, with 1 base sitting between them. The CDR3 is made up of 11 amino acids. CDR3 region: CASSEGETQYL. CDR3 nucleotide sequence: TGTGCCAGCAGTGAAGGAGAGACCCAGTACCTC.

This clonotype was counted a few times. The chain joins TRBV19 to TRBJ2-5; 7 nucleotides line up with TRBD2. The CDR3 has 15 amino acids. Germline-derived CDR1 and CDR2 are LNHDA and SQIVND (reference sequence). Losses at the gene ends were 3 bases for V and 0 bases for J; bases not matched to a gene: 4. CDR3 in amino acids: CASSMGGLYQETQYF. The DNA of the CDR3 is TGTGCCAGTAGTATGGGAGGGTTGTACCAAGAGACCCAGTACTTC.

This clonotype has just a few counts. The V and J genes are TRBV20-1 and TRBJ1-4, with 7 bases fitting TRBD1. Germline CDR1 reads DFQATT; CDR2 reads SNEGSKA (reference sequence). The J segment lost 6 bases and the V segment lost 6 bases, leaving 7 bases of the junction unmatched. The CDR3 has 13 amino acids. CDR3 in amino acids: CSAQRGTDEKLFF. The CDR3 nucleotides read TGCAGTGCCCAGCGGGGGACAGATGAAAAACTGTTTTTT.

This clonotype was seen a few times. The chain couples TRBV25-1 to TRBJ2-5, with TRBD1 identical over 7 bases. The CDR3 loop spans 17 amino acids. V dropped 0 bases and J dropped 5; count of bases not matched to a gene: 12. Germline values: CDR1 MGHDK, CDR2 SYGVNS. CDR3 DNA sequence: TGTGCCAGCAGTGAATATGAAACAGGGGTCAGCCCTGAGACCCAGTACTTC. Its translation: CASSEYETGVSPETQYF.

This clonotype has a handful of counts. The chain recombines TRBV3-1 with TRBJ2-1, with 8 bases that match TRBD2. The CDR3 runs 16 residues. The ends lost 0 bases at V and 4 bases at J; junction bases unmatched: 5. Germline lookup yields CDR1 LGHDT and CDR2 YNNKEL (reference sequence). CDR3 bases: TGTGCCAGCAGCCAAGATCAGAGCGGGGGTTACAATGAGCAGTTCTTC. It codes for CASSQDQSGGYNEQFF.

The rearrangement links TRBV4-3 to TRBJ2-2; 7 nucleotides line up with TRBD1. This CDR3 contains 19 residues. Germline V gene sequence: CDR1 LGHNA, CDR2 YSLEER. The V and J ends lost 0 bases and 2 bases, in that order; junction bases with no gene match: 12. CDR3 residues: CASSQDFGPGDRNTGELFF. The CDR3, as DNA: TGCGCCAGCAGCCAAGACTTCGGGCCTGGGGACAGAAACACCGGGGAGCTGTTTTTT.

This chain connects TRBV7-2 to TRBJ2-5; no reliable D call. Trimming left V 1 base short and J 2 bases short, with 11 bases between. CDR3 length: 15 residues. The germline CDR1 and CDR2 sequences are SGHTA and FQGNSA. CDR3 region: CASSLGLGLQETQYF. The CDR3 nucleotides read TGTGCCAGCAGCTTAGGGTTGGGTCTGCAAGAGACCCAGTACTTC.

This clonotype was picked up a small number of times. The chain carries TRBV7-2 and TRBJ2-5, with D possibly being TRBD1 (5 bases). Near its end, the DNA agrees better with TRBJ2-1, so the J call may be wrong. CDR3 size: 15 residues. Germline V gene lookup returns CDR1 SGHTA and CDR2 FQGNSA. The CDR3 protein is CASRKTGIAYNEQFF. In DNA form, the CDR3 reads TGTGCCAGCAGGAAAACAGGTATAGCCTACAATGAGCAGTTCTTC.

This clonotype showed up just a few times. The rearrangement joins TRBV10-3 to TRBJ2-5, with D possibly TRBD1 on 6 matching bases. CDR1 and CDR2 (germline): ENHRY, SYGVKD. The length of the CDR3 is 17 residues. The V end was cut by 5 bases, the J end by 5 bases, with 24 bases between. CDR3 loop: CAISYPGRPNQGETQYF. CDR3 DNA sequence: TGTGCCATCAGTTACCCGGGACGCCCAAATCAGGGGGAGACCCAGTACTTC.

This chain joins TRBV12-3 or TRBV12-4 and TRBJ2-5, with D possibly being TRBD2 (5 bases). V was trimmed by 4 bases and J by 5 bases, leaving 14 bases between them. This CDR3 is built from 14 residues. This CDR3 reads CASSSYGVTETQYF. As DNA, the CDR3 is TGTGCCAGCAGTTCTTACGGGGTTACGGAGACCCAGTACTTC.

There are many counts of this clonotype. This sequence joins TRBV7-9 and TRBJ1-4; D is unresolved. The CDR3 consists of 13 residues. Trimming shortened V by 2 bases and J by 5 bases, and 6 bases separated the two germline ends. The germline gives CDR1 SEHNR, CDR2 FQNEAQ (reference sequence). CDR3 amino acids: CASSLWENEKLFF. The CDR3 region has the DNA TGTGCCAGCAGCTTATGGGAAAATGAAAAACTGTTTTTT.

On this clonotype: An end of the junction differs from the germline gene, which may be a read error. The V call is TRBV28, the J call TRBJ2-6; perhaps TRBD1 as D (5 bases). The CDR3 covers 16 residues. The germline V gene encodes CDR1 MDHEN and CDR2 SYDVKM. CDR3 DNA sequence: TGTGCCGGCAGTTTAGTCAGGGTGTCTGGGGCCAACGTCCTGACTTTC. Residues: CAGSLVRVSGANVLTF.

CDR3 amino acids: CSAETGPRGGEQYF. The DNA of the CDR3 is TGCAGTGCTGAGACGGGCCCTCGGGGGGGCGAGCAGTACTTC. V usage is TRBV20-1 and J usage is TRBJ2-5; 8 nucleotides line up with TRBD2. The J call may be mistaken, given a closer DNA end match to TRBJ2-7. CDR1 is DFQATT, CDR2 SNEGSKA, per germline (reference sequence). This CDR3 region has 14 residues.

Only a few counts were recorded for this clonotype. This rearrangement joins TRBV20-1 to TRBJ1-1, with D possibly matching TRBD1 (6 bases). CDR3 length equals 16 residues. V was trimmed by 3 bases and J by 1 base, leaving 18 bases between them. CDR1 and CDR2 from the germline V gene are DFQATT and SNEGSKA (reference sequence). CDR3 DNA: TGCAGTGCTAGTTACAGGGTCTGGGGTGGGAACACTGAAGCTTTCTTT. This gives the protein CSASYRVWGGNTEAFF.

This clonotype has a handful of counts. The V gene is TRBV30, the J gene TRBJ1-5, with TRBD1 matching 7 bases. Looked up from germline, CDR1 is GTSNPN and CDR2 is SVGIG (reference sequence). Trimming at V came to 2 bases and at J to 4 bases, leaving 2 bases not matched to a gene. This CDR3 has 13 residues. The CDR3 spells CAWSTGANQPQHF. The CDR3 DNA follows: TGTGCCTGGAGTACAGGGGCTAATCAGCCCCAGCATTTT.

The CDR3 DNA sequence: TGCAGCGCCAAGCGGGACACAGATACGCAGTATTTT. Its translation is CSAKRDTDTQYF. The chain couples TRBV29-1 to TRBJ2-3; 7 nucleotides agree with TRBD2. The CDR3 contains 12 residues. V lost 7 bases and J lost 2; bases outside the gene matches: 3. Per germline, CDR1 SQVTM and CDR2 ANQGSEA.

This clonotype has just a few counts. The chain is built from TRBV4-3 and TRBJ2-7; 11 nucleotides agree with TRBD1. Germline V gene sequence: CDR1 LGHNA, CDR2 YSLEER. V shed 0 bases, J shed 6 bases, and the junction held 7 bases outside the gene matches. CDR3 length: 16 amino acids. The CDR3 nucleotides read TGCGCCAGCAGCCAAGATTTCAGGACAGGGGGCATCGAGCAGTACTTC. Residues: CASSQDFRTGGIEQYF.

This clonotype was seen only a few times. The chain is built from TRBV20-1 and TRBJ2-3; D is tentatively TRBD1 or TRBD2 (7 bases each). Between the trimmed V and J ends, which lost 6 bases and 1 base, there was a span of 17 bases. The CDR3 runs 15 residues. Looked up from germline, CDR1 is DFQATT and CDR2 is SNEGSKA (reference sequence). The CDR3: CSATLQGGRTDTQYF. In nucleotides, the CDR3 is TGCAGTGCCACCCTTCAGGGGGGGCGCACAGATACGCAGTATTTT.

J is TRBJ1-2 and V is TRBV20-1; a weak D match, TRBD1 (5 bases). CDR1 is DFQATT and CDR2 is SNEGSKA in the germline V gene (reference sequence). This CDR3 is 10 amino acids long. This CDR3 is CLLGDYGYTF. CDR3 in DNA: TGCTTGCTAGGGGACTATGGCTACACCTTC.

This clonotype was counted at least ten times. This sequence joins TRBV28 and TRBJ2-7, with a weak D call TRBD2 (5 bases). V lost 6 bases and J lost 0, with 12 bases in between. The CDR3 consists of 14 residues. Germline V CDR1 and CDR2: MDHEN, SYDVKM. The CDR3 sequence is CASSPRTASYEQYF. CDR3 nucleotides: TGTGCCAGCAGCCCCCGGACTGCCTCCTACGAGCAGTACTTC.

This clonotype turned up a few times. The chain has TRBV28 and TRBJ2-7; 9 bases are shared with TRBD2. V shed 4 bases, J shed 0 bases, and the junction held 4 bases outside the gene matches. Germline V CDR1 and CDR2: MDHEN, SYDVKM. The CDR3 has 15 amino acids. The CDR3 bases are TGTGCCAGCAGTTCAAGTAGCGGGGGCTCCTACGAGCAGTACTTC. Translation: CASSSSSGGSYEQYF.

This chain connects TRBV18 to TRBJ2-5, with a weak D call TRBD1 (5 bases). The germline V gene has CDR1 KGHSH and CDR2 LQKENI. The CDR3 is 14 amino acids. The germline V and J ends were trimmed by 3 bases and 0 bases, with 8 bases remaining between them. CDR3 amino acids: CASSPRTYQETQYF. In DNA form, the CDR3 reads TGTGCCAGCTCACCGCGGACATACCAAGAGACCCAGTACTTC.

This clonotype was recorded a few times. This chain connects TRBV7-9 to TRBJ1-3; no clear D. This CDR3 is built from 16 residues. V was pared by 3 bases and J by 3 bases, with 15 bases between. CDR1 is SEHNR, CDR2 FQNEAQ, per germline (reference sequence). The CDR3 DNA reads TGTGCCAGCAGCTTTCAGTGGACGGAATATGGAAACACCATATATTTT. Protein sequence: CASSFQWTEYGNTIYF.

The genes are TRBV2 and TRBJ1-1; TRBD1 might be the D (5 bases). CDR1 SNHLY and CDR2 FYNNEI come from the germline V gene. Trimming pared 7 bases from V and 4 bases from J, leaving 16 bases between. There are 14 residues in the CDR3. CDR3 in amino acids: CASTSGGATTEAFF. The CDR3 nucleotides read TGTGCCAGCACCTCGGGAGGGGCCACCACTGAAGCTTTCTTT.

The chain has TRBV27 and TRBJ2-1; D not resolved. This CDR3 is built from 14 residues. Germline CDR1 and CDR2: MNHEY and SMNVEV (reference sequence). V was pared by 7 bases and J by 3 bases, with 13 bases between. DNA of the CDR3: TGTGCCAGCATTCGAACAGCGAACTACAATGAGCAGTTCTTC. Translated: CASIRTANYNEQFF.